The clone carrying this T cell receptor beta chain was recorded a few times. Its cognate antigen is unknown. The data originate from a study of T-cell memory formation after mild COVID-19. The study, taken as a whole, reports: Clones that shrank (day 15 to 85) were balanced CD4/CD8, whereas later expanders leaned CD4+. CD4+ contracting clones were mainly CM and EM; CD8+ ones, EMRA.

The length of the CDR3 is 13 residues. The germline CDR1 and CDR2 sequences are LGHNA and YNFKEQ. Trimming pared 9 bases from V and 4 bases from J, leaving 13 bases between. TCRdb analysed the 5' RACE reads with MiXCR anew, one entry per CDR3 protein. The table includes around 340,000 distinct CDR3 sequences, 15% detected once. The TCR originated in a young man who had mild COVID-19 (a few samples of this study predate the infection). Cell type and time point are not known. The gene calls are TRBV4-2 and TRBJ2-1; possible D gene TRBD1, 6 bases. Source material: PBMCs or a T cell subset sorted from them (not recorded which). CDR3 amino acids: CASWGLGYNEQFF. CDR3 sequence (DNA): TGTGCCAGTTGGGGGCTAGGGTACAATGAGCAGTTCTTC.